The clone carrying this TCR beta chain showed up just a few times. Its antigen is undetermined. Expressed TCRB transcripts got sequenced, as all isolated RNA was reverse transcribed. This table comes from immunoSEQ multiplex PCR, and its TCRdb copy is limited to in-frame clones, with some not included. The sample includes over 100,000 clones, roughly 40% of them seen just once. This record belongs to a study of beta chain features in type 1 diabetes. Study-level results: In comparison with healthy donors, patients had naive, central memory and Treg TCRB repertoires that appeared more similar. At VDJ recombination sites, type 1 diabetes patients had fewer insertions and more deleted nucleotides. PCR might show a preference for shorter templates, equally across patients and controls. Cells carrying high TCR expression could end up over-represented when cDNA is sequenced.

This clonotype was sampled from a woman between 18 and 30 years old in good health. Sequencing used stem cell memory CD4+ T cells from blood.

CDR3 bases: TGTGCCAGCAGCTCCATAATCCTGGACAGGGGGAGTTCATACACCTTC. Amino acids: CASSSIILDRGSSYTF. This rearrangement joins TRBV5-4 to TRBJ1-2, with 10 nucleotides matching TRBD1. CDR1 is SGHNT and CDR2 is YYREEE in the germline V gene (reference sequence). After removal of 3 bases from V and 11 bases from J, the junction contained 16 bases not matched to a gene. The CDR3 runs to 16 residues.